One sample yielded the 21 T cell receptor beta chains listed below, sequenced in a study of blood T cell repertoires in COVID-19. The protocol was immunoSEQ multiplex PCR, while the TCRdb copy is restricted to in-frame clones and leaves out a portion. The data show 150,000 to 200,000 clones, about 87% seen once. The sample comprised peripheral blood. Source of these receptors: a man aged 35-49 years with active or convalescent COVID-19.

CDR3 sequence reads: CAWSVNLLETQYF. The CDR3 DNA follows: TGTGCCTGGAGTGTAAACCTATTAGAGACCCAGTACTTC. The chain joins TRBV30 to TRBJ2-5; D uncertain. In germline, CDR1 is GTSNPN, CDR2 SVGIG (reference sequence). V lost 0 bases, J lost 4 bases, and 9 bases lay in between. The CDR3 consists of 13 residues.

At least ten counts were recorded for this clone. The gene calls are TRBV30 and TRBJ2-1; no definite D call. Trimming left V 0 bases short and J 7 bases short, with 13 bases between. CDR3 length: 14 residues. Germline V CDR1 and CDR2: GTSNPN, SVGIG (reference sequence). CDR3 DNA sequence: TGTGCCTGGAGTGTACCCCCACAGAAGAATGAGCAGTTCTTC. Amino acid sequence: CAWSVPPQKNEQFF. The full variable domain, its missing parts supplied by reference TRBV30 and TRBJ2-1, is SQTIHQWPATLVQPVGSPLSLECTVEGTSNPNLYWYRQAAGRGLQLLFYSVGIGQISSEVPQNLSASRPQDRQFILSSKKLLLSDSGFYLCAWSVPPQKNEQFFGPGTRLTVL.

V and J are TRBV5-1 and TRBJ2-2; 8 nucleotides agree with TRBD1. CDR3 length: 16 residues. Per the germline V gene, CDR1 is SGHRS and CDR2 is YFSETQ. Trimming took 4 bases from V and 2 from J; bases not matched to a gene: 7. This CDR3 reads CASSRLGQGNTGELFF. The CDR3 DNA follows: TGCGCCAGCAGCCGTCTTGGACAGGGTAACACCGGGGAGCTGTTTTTT. The variable domain in full, completed from reference TRBV5-1 and TRBJ2-2, reads KAGVTQTPRYLIKTRGQQVTLSCSPISGHRSVSWYQQTPGQGLQFLFEYFSETQRNKGNFPGRFSGRQFSNSRSEMNVSTLELGDSALYLCASSRLGQGNTGELFFGEGSRLTVL.

J is TRBJ2-3 and V is TRBV18; 10 bases align to TRBD1. CDR1 KGHSH and CDR2 LQKENI come from the germline V gene. V lost 3 bases, J lost 7 bases, and 10 bases stayed unmatched. The CDR3 totals 16 residues. The CDR3 sequence is CASSPLGTGDSNTQYF. The DNA of the CDR3 is TGTGCCAGCTCACCCCTAGGGACAGGGGACTCCAATACGCAGTATTTT.

V and J are TRBV28 and TRBJ1-1; TRBD1 might be the D (5 bases). V was trimmed by 2 bases and J by 4 bases, leaving 14 bases between them. CDR1 and CDR2 (germline): MDHEN, SYDVKM. The CDR3 contains 15 residues. The CDR3 loop is CASSLGGGVATEAFF. For the CDR3, the DNA is TGTGCCAGCAGTTTAGGAGGAGGGGTGGCCACTGAAGCTTTCTTT.

CDR3 sequence (DNA): TGTGCCAGCAGCACGGGACAGGGGTATGAGCAGTTCTTC. This translates into CASSTGQGYEQFF. This rearrangement joins TRBV11-3 to TRBJ2-1; 10 bases are shared with TRBD1. This CDR3 region has 13 residues. J lost 8 bases, V lost 5 bases, and 3 bases had no gene match. The germline gives CDR1 SGHNT, CDR2 YENEEA.

The CDR3 coding sequence is TGCGCCAGCAGCTTCTCGACTAGCGGTCTGGAGACCCAGTACTTC. Its protein product is CASSFSTSGLETQYF. The genes are TRBV5-1 and TRBJ2-5; the match to TRBD2 covers 9 bases. The trim removed 2 bases at V and 5 bases at J, leaving 7 bases unmatched. Germline assignment: CDR1 SGHRS and CDR2 YFSETQ. The CDR3 runs to 15 residues.

The CDR3 DNA reads TGTGCCAGCAGCTTAGTACTAGCGGGGGGGCCTAGGGCCGGGGAGCTGTTTTTT. Its protein is CASSLVLAGGPRAGELFF. V gene TRBV7-2 combines with J gene TRBJ2-2; 13 positions match TRBD2. Trimming at V came to 1 base and at J to 6 bases, leaving 8 bases not matched to a gene. This CDR3 region has 18 residues. Germline values: CDR1 SGHTA, CDR2 FQGNSA.

The chain carries TRBV10-3 and TRBJ2-3; a weak D match, TRBD1 (5 bases). The length of the CDR3 is 13 residues. Deletions cut 0 bases from V and 6 bases from J, with 7 bases between. Looked up from germline, CDR1 is ENHRY and CDR2 is SYGVKD. The CDR3 region is CAISESGVDTQYF. The CDR3, as DNA: TGTGCCATCAGTGAGTCAGGGGTTGATACGCAGTATTTT.

The chain joins TRBV2 to TRBJ2-3, with 11 bases matching TRBD2. Germline V gene sequence: CDR1 SNHLY, CDR2 FYNNEI. The CDR3 is 15 amino acids. V shed 6 bases, J shed 2 bases, and the junction held 4 bases outside the gene matches. The CDR3 sequence is CASSGTSGNTDTQYF. The CDR3 DNA reads TGTGCCAGCAGCGGGACTAGCGGAAACACAGATACGCAGTATTTT.

The chain combines TRBV6-5 with TRBJ1-5; 7 nucleotides agree with TRBD1. There are 14 residues in the CDR3. V shed 8 bases and J 7 bases; nucleotides not matched to a gene: 11. Germline V gene lookup returns CDR1 MNHEY and CDR2 SVGAGI. CDR3 nucleotide sequence: TGTGCCAGCTACCCGAGAGGGGGCGACCAGCCCCAGCATTTT. Translation gives CASYPRGGDQPQHF.

This clone was picked up one time. This sequence joins TRBV4-1 and TRBJ1-1, with no clear D. Germline V lookup: CDR1 MGHRA, CDR2 YSYEKL. Trimming removed 1 base at V and 4 bases at J, with 10 bases between. The CDR3 sequence is 14 residues long. CDR3 sequence reads: CASSQVEFGTEAFF. CDR3 DNA: TGCGCCAGCAGCCAAGTGGAGTTTGGCACTGAAGCTTTCTTT.

The chain employs TRBV7-6 and TRBJ2-5; 7 nucleotides line up with TRBD1. The CDR3 extends over 15 amino acids. Germline-derived CDR1 and CDR2 are SGHVS and FNYEAQ. With 1 base clipped from V and 1 base from J, the junction kept 3 bases outside the gene matches. Here the CDR3 DNA reads TGTGCCAGCAGCTTAGGGGGACAGCTCCAAGAGACCCAGTACTTC. It is translated as CASSLGGQLQETQYF.

The V gene is TRBV11-1, the J gene TRBJ2-2; TRBD2 matches 12 bases. This CDR3 spans 15 amino acids. The J segment lost 4 bases and the V segment lost 4 bases, leaving 1 base of the junction unmatched. Germline assignment: CDR1 SGHAT and CDR2 FQDESV (reference sequence). The CDR3 DNA follows: TGTGCCAGCAGCTCGACTAGCGGGGGCACCGGGGAGCTGTTTTTT. It encodes CASSSTSGGTGELFF.

This chain links TRBV3-1 (or the pseudogene TRBV3-2) with TRBJ2-7; D might be TRBD2 (6 bases). With 4 bases removed from V and 7 bases from J, the gap between germline ends came to 17 bases. The CDR3 extends over 14 amino acids. Germline assignment: CDR1 LGHDT and CDR2 YNNKEL (reference sequence). This CDR3 is CASSPSGTAREQYF. The CDR3 nucleotides read TGTGCCAGCAGCCCATCAGGGACTGCACGGGAGCAGTACTTC.

The chain employs TRBV10-3 and TRBJ2-5, with D maybe TRBD2 (7 bases). Germline CDR1 is ENHRY and CDR2 is SYGVKD. With 3 bases removed from V and 6 bases from J, the gap between germline ends came to 14 bases. The CDR3 is 14 amino acids. CDR3 nucleotide sequence: TGTGCCATCAGTGAAGGGGGGGGCGCGCAGACCCAGTACTTC. Translating it yields CAISEGGGAQTQYF.

The J gene is TRBJ1-2, the V gene TRBV7-8; 8 bases fit TRBD1. CDR1 and CDR2 (germline): SGHVS, FQNEAQ. V shed 2 bases and J 6 bases; nucleotides not matched to a gene: 2. The CDR3 loop spans 13 amino acids. The CDR3, as DNA: TGTGCCAGCAGCTTATACAGGGGGGATGGCTACACCTTC. Residues: CASSLYRGDGYTF.

The chain has TRBV5-6 and TRBJ2-4; D remains ambiguous. CDR3 length: 14 amino acids. V lost 4 bases and J lost 6, with 14 bases in between. Germline loops: CDR1 SGHDT, CDR2 YYEEEE. The chain's CDR3 is CASSEVDLGNIQYF. DNA for the CDR3: TGTGCCAGCAGCGAGGTCGACCTCGGAAACATTCAGTACTTC. Based on the CDR3 plus reference TRBV5-6 and TRBJ2-4, the full variable domain is DAGVTQSPTHLIKTRGQQVTLRCSPKSGHDTVSWYQQALGQGPQFIFQYYEEEERQRGNFPDRFSGHQFPNYSSELNVNALLLGDSALYLCASSEVDLGNIQYFGAGTRLSVL.

This chain joins TRBV14 and TRBJ1-5, with D hard to call. Germline assignment: CDR1 SGHDN and CDR2 FVKESK. The V gene lost 1 base and the J gene lost 3 bases, with 7 bases spanning the gap. This CDR3 has 14 residues. The CDR3 loop is CASSQGGINQPQHF. CDR3 sequence (DNA): TGTGCCAGCAGCCAAGGAGGGATCAATCAGCCCCAGCATTTT.

V and J are TRBV7-2 and TRBJ2-5; 11 bases match TRBD2. The length of the CDR3 is 15 residues. Germline CDR1 SGHTA, CDR2 FQGNSA. The ends lost 5 bases at V and 5 bases at J; junction bases unmatched: 7. The CDR3 loop reads CASSITSGGGETQYF. CDR3 in DNA: TGTGCCAGCAGCATTACTAGCGGGGGAGGGGAGACCCAGTACTTC.

The V gene is TRBV29-1, the J gene TRBJ1-1; 7 bases fit TRBD1. The CDR3 runs 13 residues. With V trimmed by 7 bases and J by 0 bases, 5 bases remained unmatched. From germline, CDR1 is SQVTM and CDR2 ANQGSEA. The CDR3 nucleotides are TGCAGCGGAGGCGACAGGGTGAACACTGAAGCTTTCTTT. This encodes CSGGDRVNTEAFF. Based on the CDR3 plus reference TRBV29-1 and TRBJ1-1, the full variable domain is SAVISQKPSRDICQRGTSLTIQCQVDSQVTMMFWYRQQPGQSLTLIATANQGSEATYESGFVIDKFPISRPNLTFSTLTVSNMSPEDSSIYLCSGGDRVNTEAFFGQGTRLTVV.